The next 8 T cell receptor beta chains were all read from a single sample in a study of PD-L1 blockade in urothelial cancer. As to time point: peripheral blood 6 weeks after treatment start. Using immunoSEQ multiplex PCR, the repertoire was profiled, and TCRdb retains in-frame clones only, with some absent. The table records about 30,000 clones, about 88% of them present only once. The sequences come from PBMCs, collected around atezolizumab (anti-PD-L1) treatment. These receptors all come from an elderly man with urothelial cancer.

This chain links TRBV7-9 with TRBJ2-1; the D gene is possibly TRBD2 (7 bases). This CDR3 has 15 residues. Trimming cost V 5 bases and J 10 bases, with 21 bases left between them. Germline V gene sequence: CDR1 SEHNR, CDR2 FQNEAQ (reference sequence). The CDR3 DNA follows: TGTGCCAGCAGCCCGAACCTGCCGGGGGGCAGCGAGCAGTTCTTC. Translation gives CASSPNLPGGSEQFF. Full variable domain (remainder filled in from reference TRBV7-9 and TRBJ2-1): DTGVSQNPRHKITKRGQNVTFRCDPISEHNRLYWYRQTLGQGPEFLTYFQNEAQLEKSRLLSDRFSAERPKGSFSTLEIQRTEQGDSAMYLCASSPNLPGGSEQFFGPGTRLTVL.

This clone has just one count. The chain has TRBV11-2 and TRBJ1-4; tentatively, D is TRBD1 (5 bases). Trimming removed 2 bases at V and 7 bases at J, with 14 bases between. This CDR3 has 15 residues. CDR1 is SGHAT, CDR2 FQNNGV, per germline. CDR3 sequence reads: CASSLSSGGGEKLFF. CDR3 DNA: TGTGCCAGCAGCTTATCCAGCGGGGGTGGTGAAAAACTGTTTTTT.

As for this clone: Additional DNA sequences in this sample encode the identical CDR3. The rearrangement links TRBV28 to TRBJ1-1; 7 bases line up with TRBD1. The CDR3 spans 15 residues. Germline trimming cut 5 bases from V and 0 bases from J; bases unmatched to any gene: 6. Germline V gene sequence: CDR1 MDHEN, CDR2 SYDVKM. CDR3 bases: TGTGCCAGCAGTCCCCCGACAGGGATGAACACTGAAGCTTTCTTT. It yields the protein CASSPPTGMNTEAFF.

The chain uses TRBV6-5 and TRBJ2-3; 10 bases agree with TRBD2. The CDR3 contains 16 residues. CDR1 MNHEY and CDR2 SVGAGI come from the germline V gene. Trimming took 0 bases from V and 8 from J; bases not matched to a gene: 8. CDR3 protein: CASSYSNLAGVGTQYF. The CDR3 DNA reads as TGTGCCAGCAGTTACTCGAACCTAGCGGGAGTTGGTACGCAGTATTTT.

This chain links TRBV9 with TRBJ1-2; D is possibly TRBD1 (6 bases). The CDR3 has 14 amino acids. Trimming pared 1 base from V and 6 bases from J, leaving 13 bases between. From germline, CDR1 is SGDLS and CDR2 YYNGEE. The CDR3 region has the DNA TGTGCCAGCAGCGTACCCGGGGGGCTAAATGGCTACACCTTC. Its translation: CASSVPGGLNGYTF.

This clone was detected only once. This chain uses TRBV25-1 with TRBJ2-1; maybe TRBD2 (5 bases). Trimming stripped 0 bases from V and 1 base from J, with 10 bases between. CDR3 length: 16 amino acids. Germline V gives CDR1 MGHDK, CDR2 SYGVNS. This chain's CDR3 is CASSEYEGASYNEQFF. The CDR3 DNA reads as TGTGCCAGCAGTGAATACGAGGGAGCATCCTACAATGAGCAGTTCTTC. Filled out from reference TRBV25-1 and TRBJ2-1, the complete variable domain reads EADIYQTPRYLVIGTGKKITLECSQTMGHDKMYWYQQDPGMELHLIHYSYGVNSTEKGDLSSESTVSRIRTEHFPLTLESARPSHTSQYLCASSEYEGASYNEQFFGPGTRLTVL.

The genes are TRBV30 and TRBJ2-2, with D hard to call. Germline-derived CDR1 and CDR2 are GTSNPN and SVGIG (reference sequence). Trimming left V 2 bases short and J 4 bases short, with 11 bases between. CDR3 size: 14 residues. The CDR3 DNA sequence: TGTGCCTGGAGTCGTGGGCAGGCCACCGGGGAGCTGTTTTTT. The encoded protein is CAWSRGQATGELFF.

The V gene is TRBV19, the J gene TRBJ1-5; TRBD1 is a possible D gene (5 bases). Germline lookup yields CDR1 LNHDA and CDR2 SQIVND (reference sequence). V was shortened by 4 bases and J by 7 bases, with 14 bases between the two germline ends. The CDR3 sequence is 14 residues long. CDR3 in DNA: TGTGCCAGTAGTAAGCGGGGGGAGGAACAGCCCCAGCATTTT. It translates to CASSKRGEEQPQHF.